The following is a T cell receptor (beta chain) sequence with its context. No antigen is known for it. The data were taken from a study of T-cell memory formation after mild COVID-19. Study background: Across donors, TCR clusters were largely donor specific.

Points from the study as a whole: CD4+ contracting clones were mainly CM and EM; CD8+ ones, EMRA. Some SARS-CoV-2-responding clones were already detected in memory before infection. From day 15 to 85, contracting clones were balanced between CD4 and CD8, whereas later expanders leaned toward CD4+.

TCRdb reanalysed the 5' RACE reads using MiXCR and keeps one entry per CDR3 protein. The table includes almost 350,000 distinct CDR3 sequences, under 25% detected once. Trimming took off 1 base at V and 5 bases at J, with 12 bases between the two ends. This CDR3 is built from 14 residues. Input material: PBMCs or a T cell subset sorted from them (not recorded which). This chain connects TRBV12-3 or TRBV12-4 to TRBJ2-7; maybe TRBD2 (6 bases). This clonotype was obtained from a man between 18 and 29 years old who had mild COVID-19 (a few samples of this study predate the infection). Cell type and time point are not known. CDR3 region: CASSLGQGGDEQYF. As DNA, the CDR3 is TGTGCCAGCAGTTTAGGGCAGGGAGGTGACGAGCAGTACTTC.